This T cell receptor beta chain was sequenced during a study of tumor-infiltrating lymphocytes in primary liver carcinoma. Researchers generated TCR beta cDNA from approximately 500 ng of total RNA, relying on a constant-region primer. Each TCR beta library was derived from three nested multiplex PCR rounds that employed slightly modified ARM-PCR. It was with TRBV1-TRBV30 forward primers and a C-beta reverse primer that the first two PCR rounds were run, at roughly 11 cycles each. Each CDR3 protein gets one entry after TCRdb re-called the multiplex PCR reads with MiXCR. This repertoire shows about 200,000 distinct CDR3 sequences, 65% found once; its top ten account for about 7.1%. Notes on this clonotype: It is likely a read error, because the conserved phenylalanine at the end of the CDR3 is missing. The DNA is left out, because the CDR3 cannot be placed on it with certainty; the CDR3 is given as TCRdb lists it.

CDR1 and CDR2 (germline): SGHNT, YENEEA. Both ends counted, the CDR3 spans 12 residues. The authors took blood RNA from unsorted whole blood and also extracted germline DNA. The receptor's source is a woman aged 60 to 75 with primary liver carcinoma and hepatitis B virus infection. Sequenced material: peripheral blood. The chain employs TRBV11-3 and TRBJ1-1. CDR3 sequence reads: CASSLGGTDPSC.